What follows are 11 T cell receptor beta chains derived from one specimen sequenced in a study of beta chain features in type 1 diabetes. The investigators reverse transcribed all of the isolated RNA, so they sequenced expressed TCRB transcripts. The table came from immunoSEQ multiplex PCR; TCRdb's copy has only in-frame clones and leaves some out. The sample records 110,000 to 150,000 clones, roughly 9.7% being singletons. The sample comprised central memory CD4+ T cells from blood. These receptors originate from a woman in her thirties or forties in good health.

This clone was seen a handful of times. This rearrangement joins TRBV25-1 to TRBJ1-4, with 7 bases identical to TRBD1. The germline V gene encodes CDR1 MGHDK and CDR2 SYGVNS. The CDR3 consists of 14 residues. V lost 3 bases to trimming and J lost 8 bases; unmatched junction nucleotides: 6. The CDR3 DNA reads TGTGCCAGCAGTGAGGGCAGGGGGAGGGAAAAACTGTTTTTT. Residues: CASSEGRGREKLFF. Full variable domain (missing parts from reference TRBV25-1 and TRBJ1-4): EADIYQTPRYLVIGTGKKITLECSQTMGHDKMYWYQQDPGMELHLIHYSYGVNSTEKGDLSSESTVSRIRTEHFPLTLESARPSHTSQYLCASSEGRGREKLFFGSGTQLSVL.

The sample holds a few counts of this clone. The chain recombines TRBV5-1 with TRBJ1-2; TRBD1 aligns across 9 bases. In germline, CDR1 is SGHRS, CDR2 YFSETQ. The length of the CDR3 is 14 residues. V lost 4 bases and J lost 4; bases outside the gene matches: 5. The chain's CDR3 is CASSGQGSVYGYTF. The CDR3 coding sequence is TGCGCCAGCAGCGGACAGGGGTCAGTCTATGGCTACACCTTC. The full variable domain, rest sourced from reference TRBV5-1 and TRBJ1-2, is KAGVTQTPRYLIKTRGQQVTLSCSPISGHRSVSWYQQTPGQGLQFLFEYFSETQRNKGNFPGRFSGRQFSNSRSEMNVSTLELGDSALYLCASSGQGSVYGYTFGSGTRLTVV.

This clone has a handful of counts. This rearrangement joins TRBV18 to TRBJ1-6; 8 bases are a match to TRBD1. Germline assignment: CDR1 KGHSH and CDR2 LQKENI. With 6 bases clipped from V and 6 bases from J, the junction kept 7 bases outside the gene matches. The length of the CDR3 is 15 residues. In DNA, the CDR3 is TGTGCCAGCTCCCCCGGGACAGGAGTTAATTCACCCCTCCACTTT. Protein: CASSPGTGVNSPLHF.

The J gene is TRBJ2-3, the V gene TRBV5-1, with D maybe TRBD2 (6 bases). V dropped 4 bases and J dropped 6 bases, with 24 bases sitting between them. This CDR3 comprises 17 residues. Germline CDR1 and CDR2: SGHRS and YFSETQ. CDR3 DNA: TGCGCCAGCAGCACTCCGACGGACCGGGGTGGGAGGGATACGCAGTATTTT. The encoded protein is CASSTPTDRGGRDTQYF.

The gene calls are TRBV5-1 and TRBJ2-1; TRBD1 agrees at 7 bases. The length of the CDR3 is 15 residues. The V segment lost 3 bases and the J segment 3 bases; nucleotides outside the gene matches: 6. Germline values: CDR1 SGHRS, CDR2 YFSETQ. The CDR3: CASSWRTGDYNEQFF. Here the CDR3 DNA reads TGCGCCAGCAGCTGGAGGACAGGTGACTACAATGAGCAGTTCTTC.

The table lists this clone with a few counts. This rearrangement joins TRBV6-6 to TRBJ1-2; the match to TRBD1 covers 7 bases. The J segment lost 3 bases and the V segment lost 6 bases, leaving 4 bases of the junction unmatched. The CDR3 totals 13 residues. Per germline, CDR1 MNHNY and CDR2 SVGAGI (reference sequence). CDR3 in amino acids: CASRPGQHYGYTF. The CDR3 DNA reads as TGTGCCAGCAGACCGGGACAGCACTATGGCTACACCTTC.

The rearrangement uses TRBV6-4 and TRBJ1-2; 11 bases map to TRBD1. CDR1 MRHNA and CDR2 SNTAGT come from the germline V gene. This CDR3 is 16 amino acids long. Trimming cost V 0 bases and J 4 bases; bases outside gene matches: 4. CDR3 bases: TGTGCCAGCAGTGACTCTCCTGGACAGGGGGCCTATGGCTACACCTTC. This encodes CASSDSPGQGAYGYTF.

The chain employs TRBV5-1 and TRBJ2-7; D possibly corresponds to TRBD2 (6 bases). CDR1 SGHRS and CDR2 YFSETQ come from the germline V gene. The CDR3 has 16 amino acids. Trimming shortened V by 3 bases and J by 7 bases, and 23 bases separated the two germline ends. The CDR3 here is CASSSFGGGLLGEQYF. Here the CDR3 DNA reads TGCGCCAGCAGCTCGTTCGGCGGAGGGCTCTTGGGGGAGCAGTACTTC.

CDR3 region: CAAIPPLAGSDEQYF. CDR3 nucleotide sequence: TGTGCCGCAATTCCACCCCTAGCGGGGTCGGACGAGCAGTACTTC. The rearrangement joins TRBV28 to TRBJ2-7; 9 bases agree with TRBD2. CDR3 length: 15 amino acids. Germline loops: CDR1 MDHEN, CDR2 SYDVKM. With V trimmed by 11 bases and J by 5 bases, 16 bases remained unmatched. The full variable domain, rest sourced from reference TRBV28 and TRBJ2-7, is DVKVTQSSRYLVKRTGEKVFLECVQDMDHENMFWYRQDPGLGLRLIYFSYDVKMKEKGDIPEGYSVSREKKERFSLILESASTNQTSMYLCAAIPPLAGSDEQYFGPGTRLTVT.

This clone occurred a few times. The chain has TRBV6-5 and TRBJ1-1, with D tentatively TRBD1 (5 bases). Trimming cost V 2 bases and J 4 bases, with 17 bases left between them. Per the germline V gene, CDR1 is MNHEY and CDR2 is SVGAGI. This CDR3 spans 16 amino acids. The CDR3 nucleotides read TGTGCCAGCAGTTACAGACAGAATGTGGGGATCACTGAAGCTTTCTTT. Its protein product is CASSYRQNVGITEAFF.

In this sample, this clone turned up a few times. The J gene is TRBJ2-3, the V gene TRBV7-9; D is undetermined. Germline V lookup: CDR1 SEHNR, CDR2 FQNEAQ (reference sequence). The CDR3 is made up of 13 amino acids. V was shortened by 5 bases and J by 0 bases, with 6 bases between the two germline ends. The CDR3 nucleotides are TGTGCCAGCAGCCCCCCTAGCACAGATACGCAGTATTTT. Translating it yields CASSPPSTDTQYF.